The 32 T cell receptor beta chains given below trace back to one sample, sequenced in a study of beta chain features in type 1 diabetes. The study reverse transcribed the entire isolated RNA, so it sequenced expressed TCRB transcripts. The assay was immunoSEQ multiplex PCR, and TCRdb's table has in-frame clones only and misses some. The data contain some 330,000 clones, 8% to 13% of them singletons. Sequenced: naive CD4+ T cells from blood. The receptor source for this set is a woman in her twenties or thirties in good health.

This clone was found a few times. The rearrangement links TRBV7-2 to TRBJ2-1; 9 bases are shared with TRBD2. CDR1 SGHTA and CDR2 FQGNSA come from the germline V gene. V was pared by 4 bases and J by 9 bases, with 16 bases of the junction left unmatched. CDR3 length: 17 residues. CDR3 amino acids: CASSSDWVVAGAGEQFF. The CDR3 DNA sequence: TGTGCCAGCAGCTCCGACTGGGTGGTAGCGGGAGCTGGTGAGCAGTTCTTC.

This chain links TRBV21-1 with TRBJ2-6; the tabulated D call, TRBD1, remains unverified against the DNA. TRBV21-1 is a known pseudogene. The CDR3 spans 23 residues. The CDR3 region is CASTKVPLPGGRGGHSGANVLTF. CDR3 DNA sequence: TGTGCCAGCACCAAAGTTCCACTTCCAGGGGGACGGGGTGGCCACTCTGGGGCCAACGTCCTGACTTTC.

This clone came up a few times. The V gene is TRBV7-2, the J gene TRBJ2-7; D perhaps matches TRBD2 (6 bases). The V and J ends lost 8 bases and 3 bases respectively, with 14 bases between them. The CDR3 has 13 amino acids. Germline values: CDR1 SGHTA, CDR2 FQGNSA. This CDR3 is CASGDSWDYEQYF. In DNA, the CDR3 is TGTGCCAGCGGGGACTCTTGGGACTACGAGCAGTACTTC. The variable domain in full, completed from reference TRBV7-2 and TRBJ2-7, reads GAGVSQSPSNKVTEKGKDVELRCDPISGHTALYWYRQSLGQGLEFLIYFQGNSAPDKSGLPSDRFSAERTGGSVSTLTIQRTQQEDSAVYLCASGDSWDYEQYFGPGTRLTVT.

The chain has TRBV7-9 and TRBJ2-5; 8 bases are a match to TRBD1. The DNA end is more similar to TRBJ2-7, so the J call may be wrong. This CDR3 has 14 residues. The germline CDR1 and CDR2 sequences are SEHNR and FQNEAQ (reference sequence). CDR3 bases: TGTGCCAGCAGCATGACAGGGGTTAAAAACGAGCAGTACTTC. It yields the protein CASSMTGVKNEQYF.

This chain uses TRBV7-2 with TRBJ2-5; the D is unclear. Germline loops: CDR1 SGHTA, CDR2 FQGNSA. Trimming stripped 4 bases from V and 7 bases from J, with 22 bases between. This CDR3 contains 16 residues. CDR3 amino acids: CASSSEIGVARGTQYF. For the CDR3, the DNA is TGTGCCAGCAGCTCCGAAATAGGAGTGGCCCGCGGGACCCAGTACTTC.

This clone was detected only a few times. The chain has TRBV7-9 and TRBJ1-4; TRBD1 matches at 10 bases. There are 15 residues in the CDR3. Trimming at V came to 5 bases and at J to 7 bases, leaving 7 bases not matched to a gene. Germline CDR1 reads SEHNR; CDR2 reads FQNEAQ (reference sequence). The CDR3 DNA is TGTGCCAGCAGCGTGACAGGGGGCGCCGGTGAAAAACTGTTTTTT. Amino acid sequence: CASSVTGGAGEKLFF.

This clone has a handful of counts. V and J are TRBV28 and TRBJ1-1, with 8 bases matching TRBD1. V shed 7 bases, J shed 13 bases, and the junction held 11 bases outside the gene matches. CDR1 is MDHEN and CDR2 is SYDVKM in the germline V gene. The CDR3 has 12 amino acids. The CDR3 nucleotides are TGTGCCAGCACCCCCTCCCAGGGGGCGGTTTTCTTT. Residues: CASTPSQGAVFF.

The chain is built from TRBV21-1 and TRBJ2-7; TRBD1 is the table's D call and was not checked against the DNA. TRBV21-1 is annotated as a pseudogene. The CDR3 contains 15 residues. CDR3 DNA sequence: TGTGCCAGCAGCCGGTCGGACAGGGATCCCTACGAGCAGTACTTC. Protein product: CASSRSDRDPYEQYF.

This clone was recorded a few times. V and J are TRBV4-3 and TRBJ2-7; 12 nucleotides agree with TRBD2. Germline CDR1 and CDR2: LGHNA and YSLEER. The CDR3 spans 20 residues. Germline trimming cut 0 bases from V and 0 bases from J; bases unmatched to any gene: 12. The CDR3 coding sequence is TGCGCCAGCAGCCAAGATCTGGGGCTAGCGGGAGGGCCTTCCTCCTACGAGCAGTACTTC. It encodes CASSQDLGLAGGPSSYEQYF.

The chain uses TRBV2 and TRBJ1-2; D remains unclear. Germline V lookup: CDR1 SNHLY, CDR2 FYNNEI. CDR3 size: 13 residues. Between the trimmed V and J ends, which lost 1 base and 8 bases, there was a span of 11 bases. The CDR3 sequence: CASSEGTVEGYTF. In DNA, the CDR3 is TGTGCCAGCAGTGAAGGAACCGTAGAGGGCTACACCTTC.

This clone turned up a few times. The CDR3 nucleotides are TGTGCCAGCAGCCTTGGGACTAGCGGGCCCAGGGGGAATGAGCAGTTCTTC. As protein: CASSLGTSGPRGNEQFF. This chain uses TRBV7-2 with TRBJ2-1; the match to TRBD2 covers 12 bases. The CDR3 contains 17 residues. The V segment lost 5 bases and the J segment 7 bases; nucleotides outside the gene matches: 12. CDR1 is SGHTA, CDR2 FQGNSA, per germline.

Only a few counts were recorded for this clone. The chain has TRBV15 and TRBJ2-7; D perhaps matches TRBD1 (6 bases). This CDR3 spans 13 amino acids. V lost 3 bases to trimming and J lost 6 bases, with 12 bases between them. CDR1 LNHNV and CDR2 YYDKDF come from the germline V gene (reference sequence). The CDR3 here is CATSSSTGPEQYF. The CDR3 DNA follows: TGTGCCACCAGCAGTTCCACAGGGCCCGAGCAGTACTTC.

The V gene is TRBV7-2, the J gene TRBJ2-7; 7 nucleotides match TRBD1. The germline CDR1 and CDR2 sequences are SGHTA and FQGNSA. V shed 1 base, J shed 3 bases, and the junction held 6 bases outside the gene matches. The CDR3 spans 15 residues. In DNA, the CDR3 is TGTGCCAGCAGCTTAGTCAGGGCAGGGGGCTACGAGCAGTACTTC. Translating it yields CASSLVRAGGYEQYF.

Only a few counts were recorded for this clone. The chain combines TRBV19 with TRBJ2-4, with a possible D match to TRBD2 (6 bases). CDR1 is LNHDA and CDR2 is SQIVND in the germline V gene (reference sequence). V was clipped by 3 bases and J by 8 bases, with 11 bases between them. This CDR3 has 13 amino acids. CDR3 coding DNA: TGTGCCAGTAGTATTGGGGACTCCGACATTCAGTACTTC. Its protein is CASSIGDSDIQYF. The entire variable domain, with the rest obtained from reference TRBV19 and TRBJ2-4, is as follows: DGGITQSPKYLFRKEGQNVTLSCEQNLNHDAMYWYRQDPGQGLRLIYYSQIVNDFQKGDIAEGYSVSREKKESFPLTVTSAQKNPTAFYLCASSIGDSDIQYFGAGTRLSVL.

This clone showed up just a few times. The chain is built from TRBV5-4 and TRBJ1-1, with 7 bases that match TRBD1. V shed 4 bases and J 1 base; nucleotides not matched to a gene: 10. Germline CDR1 and CDR2: SGHNT and YYREEE (reference sequence). This CDR3 is 16 amino acids long. CDR3 in DNA: TGTGCCAGCAGCAGTCGTTGGGGACAGCAGAACACTGAAGCTTTCTTT. This translates into CASSSRWGQQNTEAFF. Variable domain in full (rest from reference TRBV5-4 and TRBJ1-1): ETGVTQSPTHLIKTRGQQVTLRCSSQSGHNTVSWYQQALGQGPQFIFQYYREEENGRGNFPPRFSGLQFPNYSSELNVNALELDDSALYLCASSSRWGQQNTEAFFGQGTRLTVV.

The chain employs TRBV7-3 and TRBJ2-2; TRBD2 matches 11 bases. The junction had 0 bases not matched to a gene; V was cut back by 3 bases and J by 0 bases. Germline V gives CDR1 SGHTA, CDR2 FQGTGA. The CDR3 contains 16 residues. The CDR3 coding sequence is TGTGCCAGCAGCTTTAGCGGGAGGGCGAACACCGGGGAGCTGTTTTTT. Protein: CASSFSGRANTGELFF.

V gene TRBV14 combines with J gene TRBJ2-4; tentatively, D is TRBD1 (5 bases). The CDR3 is 17 residues long. Trimming removed 0 bases from V and 4 bases from J, with 16 bases in between. From germline, CDR1 is SGHDN and CDR2 FVKESK. In nucleotides, the CDR3 is TGTGCCAGCAGCCAAGATCGGTTCGGCAGGGAAAAAAACATTCAGTACTTC. This encodes CASSQDRFGREKNIQYF.

This clone was picked up a small number of times. The chain links TRBV7-2 to TRBJ1-2; tentative D call: TRBD1 (5 bases). This CDR3 comprises 14 residues. V gave up 2 bases and J gave up 3 bases, with 10 bases separating them. The germline CDR1 and CDR2 sequences are SGHTA and FQGNSA. The CDR3 DNA is TGTGCCAGCAGCTTATCCCAGGGCTACTATGGCTACACCTTC. It translates to CASSLSQGYYGYTF. Filled out from reference TRBV7-2 and TRBJ1-2, the complete variable domain reads GAGVSQSPSNKVTEKGKDVELRCDPISGHTALYWYRQSLGQGLEFLIYFQGNSAPDKSGLPSDRFSAERTGGSVSTLTIQRTQQEDSAVYLCASSLSQGYYGYTFGSGTRLTVV.

This sequence joins TRBV6-1 and TRBJ2-1; 7 nucleotides line up with TRBD1. CDR3 length equals 12 residues. The germline CDR1 and CDR2 sequences are MNHNS and SASEGT. V shed 7 bases and J 9 bases; nucleotides not matched to a gene: 6. The CDR3 spells CASNRQGLEQFF. The DNA for the CDR3 is TGTGCCAGCAATCGACAGGGCCTTGAGCAGTTCTTC.

This clone has a handful of counts. V usage is TRBV15 and J usage is TRBJ2-1; perhaps TRBD1 as D (5 bases). The germline V gene encodes CDR1 LNHNV and CDR2 YYDKDF (reference sequence). The ends were cut back, 1 base at V and 7 bases at J, with 5 bases in the middle. The CDR3 runs 12 residues. CDR3 sequence (DNA): TGTGCCACCAGCAGAGCAGGGAATGAGCAGTTCTTC. Protein: CATSRAGNEQFF.

V gene TRBV28 combines with J gene TRBJ2-7, with 7 bases aligning to TRBD2. The ends lost 0 bases at V and 5 bases at J; junction bases unmatched: 10. The CDR3 has 16 residues. Germline-derived CDR1 and CDR2 are MDHEN and SYDVKM. The CDR3 DNA reads TGTGCCAGCAGTTTATGGGGGGTCTTCCGGGAGGACGAGCAGTACTTC. Translation gives CASSLWGVFREDEQYF.

This chain connects TRBV11-2 to TRBJ2-7; TRBD2 might be the D (6 bases). Germline CDR1 is SGHAT and CDR2 is FQNNGV. This CDR3 contains 13 residues. Trimming took 5 bases from V and 1 from J, leaving 9 bases between them. Here the CDR3 reads CASSAGTSYEQYF. The CDR3 DNA sequence: TGTGCCAGCAGCGCAGGGACTTCCTACGAGCAGTACTTC.

The rearrangement joins TRBV6-4 to TRBJ2-3; D is possibly TRBD2 (6 bases). V lost 5 bases and J lost 7, with 10 bases in between. The CDR3 totals 12 residues. Germline V gene data show CDR1 as MRHNA and CDR2 as SNTAGT. CDR3 nucleotide sequence: TGTGCCAGCAGTTCGGAGGGGAATACGCAGTATTTT. Protein product: CASSSEGNTQYF.

This clone was counted between two and nine times. The V and J genes are TRBV27 and TRBJ2-7, with TRBD1 matching 9 bases. Germline CDR1 is MNHEY and CDR2 is SMNVEV (reference sequence). The CDR3 is made up of 15 amino acids. Trimming took 5 bases from V and 3 from J; bases not matched to a gene: 8. CDR3 sequence (DNA): TGTGCCAGCAGTCCACTTGGACAGGGGTACTACGAGCAGTACTTC. Encoded protein: CASSPLGQGYYEQYF.

The chain uses TRBV7-9 and TRBJ2-1, with no clear D. The CDR3 totals 14 residues. Trimming took off 5 bases at V and 8 bases at J, with 16 bases between the two ends. CDR1 is SEHNR, CDR2 FQNEAQ, per germline (reference sequence). The CDR3 DNA is TGTGCCAGCAGCCCTGGTTCCAGGATCGATGAGCAGTTCTTC. As protein: CASSPGSRIDEQFF.

The chain recombines TRBV29-1 with TRBJ2-5, with D possibly matching TRBD2 (7 bases). CDR1 is SQVTM, CDR2 ANQGSEA, per germline. The CDR3 covers 16 residues. The V and J ends lost 7 bases and 2 bases respectively, with 23 bases between them. As DNA, the CDR3 is TGCAGCGCCTACGGGGGGCTACGAGGAACTCAAGAGACCCAGTACTTC. Protein product: CSAYGGLRGTQETQYF.

This rearrangement joins TRBV18 to TRBJ2-2; D is unclear. Germline CDR1 reads KGHSH; CDR2 reads LQKENI. The CDR3 spans 15 residues. V was trimmed by 1 base and J by 1 base, leaving 7 bases between them. This CDR3 reads CASSPRAGNTGELFF. The CDR3 coding sequence is TGTGCCAGCTCACCACGTGCAGGGAACACCGGGGAGCTGTTTTTT.

This rearrangement joins TRBV6-5 to TRBJ2-1, with D unclear. Deletions cut 4 bases from V and 0 bases from J, with 10 bases between. The germline gives CDR1 MNHEY, CDR2 SVGAGI. The CDR3 totals 15 residues. CDR3 bases: TGTGCCAGCAGTTGCCCGGTTGACTCCTACAATGAGCAGTTCTTC. Translating it yields CASSCPVDSYNEQFF.

Only a few counts were recorded for this clone. The rearrangement uses TRBV7-3 and TRBJ2-4; a weak D match, TRBD1 (6 bases). The V and J ends lost 5 bases and 9 bases respectively, with 14 bases between them. The V gene's germline CDR1 is SGHTA and CDR2 FQGTGA. This CDR3 has 13 amino acids. CDR3 protein: CASSARGPGIQYF. CDR3 sequence (DNA): TGTGCCAGCAGCGCCAGGGGTCCGGGCATTCAGTACTTC.

CDR3 nucleotide sequence: TGTGCCAGCAGTGACGGGACAACCAGTAATCCGTTGCCCGAGCAGTACTTC. Protein: CASSDGTTSNPLPEQYF. This chain joins TRBV6-4 and TRBJ2-7; tentatively, D is TRBD1 (6 bases). Germline CDR1 MRHNA, CDR2 SNTAGT. V lost 2 bases to trimming and J lost 6 bases, with 23 bases between them. The CDR3 covers 17 residues.

This sequence joins TRBV30 and TRBJ2-1, with 10 bases identical to TRBD1. J was trimmed by 2 bases and V by 1 base; bases with no gene match: 8. The CDR3 length is 17 residues. CDR1 GTSNPN and CDR2 SVGIG come from the germline V gene (reference sequence). Here the CDR3 reads CAWSDWTGGLPYNEQFF. Here the CDR3 DNA reads TGTGCCTGGAGTGACTGGACAGGGGGTCTCCCCTACAATGAGCAGTTCTTC.

The chain combines TRBV10-3 with TRBJ1-2; 7 bases map to TRBD1. The V gene's germline CDR1 is ENHRY and CDR2 SYGVKD. The CDR3 covers 15 residues. The junction had 19 bases not matched to a gene; V was cut back by 10 bases and J by 8 bases. CDR3 DNA sequence: TGTGCCACGGGCGTGTTGGAGGGGGCTTCGTTAGGCTACACCTTC. Translation: CATGVLEGASLGYTF.